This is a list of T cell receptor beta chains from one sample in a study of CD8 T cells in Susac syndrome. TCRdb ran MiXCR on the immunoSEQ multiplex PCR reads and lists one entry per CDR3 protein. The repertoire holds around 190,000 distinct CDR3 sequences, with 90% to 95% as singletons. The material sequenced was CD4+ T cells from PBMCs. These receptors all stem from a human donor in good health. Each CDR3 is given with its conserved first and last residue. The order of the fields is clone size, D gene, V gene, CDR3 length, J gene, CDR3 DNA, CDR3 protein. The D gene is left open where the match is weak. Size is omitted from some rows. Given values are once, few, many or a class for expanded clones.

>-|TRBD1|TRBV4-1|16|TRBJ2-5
TGCGCCAGCAGCCAAGACGGACAGGGAGCGATCGAGACCCAGTACTTC
CASSQDGQGAIETQYF
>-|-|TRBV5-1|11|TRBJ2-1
TGCGCCAGCTTGAGAGCGGGTGAGCAGTTCTTC
CASLRAGEQFF
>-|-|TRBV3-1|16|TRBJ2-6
TGTGCCAGCAGCCAAGATCCAGGGACTGGGGCCAACGTCCTGACTTTC
CASSQDPGTGANVLTF
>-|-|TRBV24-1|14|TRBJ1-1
TGTGCCACCAGTGATTCACAGGGGAACACTGAAGCTTTCTTT
CATSDSQGNTEAFF
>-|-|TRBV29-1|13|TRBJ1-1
TGCCACGGGAGCCTTCTCATGAACACTGAAGCTTTCTTT
CHGSLLMNTEAFF
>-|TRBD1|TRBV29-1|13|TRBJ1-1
TGCAGCACAACACAGGGGGCGGACACTGAAGCTTTCTTT
CSTTQGADTEAFF
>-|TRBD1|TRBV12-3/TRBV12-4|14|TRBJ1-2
TGTGCCAGCAGTACAGGGGTCGTGGAGGATGGCTACACCTTC
CASSTGVVEDGYTF
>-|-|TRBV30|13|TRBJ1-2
TGTGCCCCGAGGGGAGGGCGACCCTATGGCTACACCTTC
CAPRGGRPYGYTF
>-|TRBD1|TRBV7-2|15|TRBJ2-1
TGTGCCAGCAGCGACCGGGACAGGGCATCCTATGAGCAGTTCTTC
CASSDRDRASYEQFF
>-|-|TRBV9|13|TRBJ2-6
TGTGCCAGCCATCTCGCTGGGGCCAACGTCCTGACTTTC
CASHLAGANVLTF
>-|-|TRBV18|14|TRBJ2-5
TGTGCCAGCTCACCGGTTCAGAGGTCGGAGACCCAGTACTTC
CASSPVQRSETQYF
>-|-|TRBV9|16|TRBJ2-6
TGTGCCAGCAGCGTAGGACCGGTGACTGGGGCCAACGTCCTGACTTTC
CASSVGPVTGANVLTF
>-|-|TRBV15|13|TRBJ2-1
TGTGCCACCAGCAGAGATGGGATTGGTGAGCAGTTCTTC
CATSRDGIGEQFF
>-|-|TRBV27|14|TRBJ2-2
TGTGCCAGCAGCTACAGCGCGAACACCGGGGAGCTGTTTTTT
CASSYSANTGELFF
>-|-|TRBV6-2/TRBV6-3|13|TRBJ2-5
TGTGCCAGCCGCCCCTGGGTCCAAGAGACCCAGTACTTC
CASRPWVQETQYF
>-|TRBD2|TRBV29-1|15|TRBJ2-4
TGCAGCGTTGGGGCTAGCGGGAGTGTGAGTGACATTCAGTACTTC
CSVGASGSVSDIQYF
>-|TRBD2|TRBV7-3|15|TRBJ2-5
TGTGCCAGCAGCCCGGGCCCGCCTAGCGGTGAGACCCAGTACTTC
CASSPGPPSGETQYF
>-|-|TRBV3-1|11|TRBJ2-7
TGTGCCAGCAGCCAGGGGGGCGAGCAGTACTTC
CASSQGGEQYF
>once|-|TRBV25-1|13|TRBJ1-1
TGTGCCAGCAGTGAATGGAAGAACACTGAAGCTTTCTTT
CASSEWKNTEAFF
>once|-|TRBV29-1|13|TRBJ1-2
TGCAGCGTCGCCTTTGATACGTCCTATGGCTACACCTTC
CSVAFDTSYGYTF
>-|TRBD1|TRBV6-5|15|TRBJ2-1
TGTGCCAGCAGCCCGACAGGGAGCTCCTACAATGAGCAGTTCTTC
CASSPTGSSYNEQFF
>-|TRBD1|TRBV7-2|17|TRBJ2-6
TGTGCCAGCAGCCGGGACAGGGTGAGCTCTGGGGCCAACGTCCTGACTTTC
CASSRDRVSSGANVLTF
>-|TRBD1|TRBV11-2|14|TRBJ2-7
TGTGCCAGCAGCTTGTCTAACAGGGGGCTCGAGCAGTACTTC
CASSLSNRGLEQYF
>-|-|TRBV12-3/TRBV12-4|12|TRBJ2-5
TGTGCCAGCAGTCCCTATGCGGAGACCCAGTACTTC
CASSPYAETQYF
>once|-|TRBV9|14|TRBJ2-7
TGTGCCAGCAGCGGGGCAGACCCCACGCTGAGGCAGTACTTC
CASSGADPTLRQYF
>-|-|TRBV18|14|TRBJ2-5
TGTGCCAGCTCACCAATAAACGGAGGCGAGACCCAGTACTTC
CASSPINGGETQYF
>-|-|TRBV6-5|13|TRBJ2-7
TGTGCCAGCAGTTATGCAGGCCTTGACGAGCAGTACTTC
CASSYAGLDEQYF
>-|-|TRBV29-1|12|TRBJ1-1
TGCAGCGGTATCCGGGCGGACCGTGAAGCTTTCTTT
CSGIRADREAFF
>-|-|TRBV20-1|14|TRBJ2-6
TGCAGTGCTAGCCGTGGATCTGGGGCCAACGTCCTGACTTTC
CSASRGSGANVLTF
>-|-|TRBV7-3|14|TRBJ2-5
TGTGCCAGCAGCCCCCAACCGACTAGTAAAGTATCGTACTTC
CASSPQPTSKVSYF